Sequencing of this T cell receptor (beta chain) was carried out in a study of T cells in Graves' hyperthyroidism and ophthalmopathy. Findings and limits, study-wide: Clonotypes that were expanded in thyroid above 0.001 mostly appeared in blood too.

Any patient presenting with uncontrolled infection, other autoimmune disease, pregnancy or lactation was left out. RNA transcripts yielded amplified TCR beta CDR3 regions. A first-round RT-PCR of the TCR CDR3 used the HTBI primer set. TCRdb independently ran MiXCR on the multiplex PCR reads; one entry per CDR3 protein. Of 500,000 to 800,000 distinct CDR3 sequences listed, less than 45% are singletons. Germline V gene sequence: CDR1 SNHLY, CDR2 FYNNEI. The CDR3 spans 13 residues. After removal of 8 bases from V and 11 bases from J, the junction contained 12 bases not matched to a gene. In regard to this clonotype: Its target is not known.

V usage is TRBV2 and J usage is TRBJ1-1, with 9 nucleotides matching TRBD1. The sample taken for sequencing was peripheral blood or thyroid tissue (not recorded which). The TCR was taken from an adult man with Graves' disease, either hyperthyroidism or ophthalmopathy (not recorded which). CDR3 loop: CASSPPGQGLAFF. CDR3 nucleotide sequence: TGTGCCAGCTCACCACCGGGACAGGGTTTGGCTTTCTTT.